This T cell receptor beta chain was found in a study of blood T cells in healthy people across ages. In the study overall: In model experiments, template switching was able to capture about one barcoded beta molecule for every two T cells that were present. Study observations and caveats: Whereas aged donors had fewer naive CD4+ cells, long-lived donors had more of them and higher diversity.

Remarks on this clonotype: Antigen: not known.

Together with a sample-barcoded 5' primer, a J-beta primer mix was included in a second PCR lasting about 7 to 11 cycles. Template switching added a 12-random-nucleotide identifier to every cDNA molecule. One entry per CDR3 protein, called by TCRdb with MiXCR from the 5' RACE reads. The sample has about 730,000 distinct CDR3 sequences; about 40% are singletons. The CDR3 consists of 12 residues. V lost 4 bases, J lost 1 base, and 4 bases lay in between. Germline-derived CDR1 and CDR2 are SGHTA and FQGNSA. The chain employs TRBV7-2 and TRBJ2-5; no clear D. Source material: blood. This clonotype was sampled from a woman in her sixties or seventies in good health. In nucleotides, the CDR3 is TGTGCCAGCAGCTATGCCCAAGAGACCCAGTACTTC. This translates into CASSYAQETQYF.